This TCR beta chain was recovered during a study of T cells in Graves' hyperthyroidism and ophthalmopathy. This clonotype was detected ten times or more. Its antigen is unidentified. Study outcomes and limitations: The blood repertoire included most of the expanded thyroid clonotypes above 0.001. Onset of ophthalmopathy came a median approximately 6.5 months after the model predicted it.

Amplification of TCR beta CDR3 regions was performed using RNA transcripts as template. Carried out on the TCR CDR3, a first-round RT-PCR used the HTBI primer set. One entry per CDR3 protein results from TCRdb running MiXCR on the multiplex PCR reads. The sample contains 350,000 or so distinct CDR3 sequences, 15% to 20% of which appear only once. Deletions cut 3 bases from V and 1 base from J, with 6 bases between. Germline V lookup: CDR1 LNHDA, CDR2 SQIVND (reference sequence). This CDR3 is 13 amino acids long. Patients having uncontrolled infection, another autoimmune disease, pregnancy or lactation were not included.

The chain joins TRBV19 to TRBJ1-1; no reliable D call. Sequencing was done on a sample of blood. The receptor comes from a woman aged 50 to 60 with Graves' hyperthyroidism. The CDR3 DNA reads as TGTGCCAGTAGTATCGGGCAGAACACTGAAGCTTTCTTT. The encoded protein is CASSIGQNTEAFF.